Sequencing of this T cell receptor beta chain was carried out in a study of CD8 T cells in ankylosing spondylitis. Study observations and caveats: Some motif variants had been reported before (in reactive arthritis synovial fluid and blood). The disease-linked clones had a CD8+ phenotype and low blood frequencies.

This clonotype was picked up many times. Its matching antigen is unknown. Looked up from germline, CDR1 is SGHRS and CDR2 is YFSETQ. This CDR3 has 14 residues. The V gene end was trimmed by 4 bases and the J gene end by 1 base; junction bases not matched to a gene: 4. In TCRdb, the 5' RACE reads were re-called with MiXCR into one record per CDR3 protein. The data hold about 320,000 distinct CDR3 sequences, with 9.5% to 13% observed a single time. The specimen sequenced was blood, either unsorted or a sorted T cell fraction (not recorded which). J is TRBJ1-1 and V is TRBV5-1; TRBD1 matches 7 bases. The receptor was isolated from a female donor with ankylosing spondylitis or in good health (not recorded which). Here the CDR3 reads CASSPGTANTEAFF. The CDR3 DNA is TGCGCCAGCAGCCCCGGGACAGCGAACACTGAAGCTTTCTTT.